The rows below give T cell receptor beta chains drawn from one sample of a study of OX40 agonist ivuxolimab in advanced cancers. Here immunoSEQ multiplex PCR was the method, and the copy in TCRdb shows in-frame clones only, minus some. Of roughly 60,000 clones in the sample, approximately 91% were seen once. The source was CD4+ or CD8+ T cells sorted from blood, collected in a trial of the OX40 agonist ivuxolimab. Receptor source: an adult with an advanced solid tumor such as melanoma, head and neck, liver or kidney cancer. Both conserved end residues are part of each CDR3. D genes are given only for firm matches. Clone size is not always given. Where it is, it says once, few, many or a class for expanded clones.

clone_size | d_call | j_call | v_call | cdr3_aa | cdr3_nt
once | TRBD1 | TRBJ2-7 | TRBV30 | CAWSGGTGFYEQYF | TGTGCCTGGAGTGGCGGGACAGGGTTCTACGAGCAGTACTTC
- | TRBD2 | TRBJ2-1 | TRBV10-3 | CAISESGLAGGDKYNEQFF | TGTGCCATCAGTGAGTCGGGACTAGCGGGAGGGGACAAATACAATGAGCAGTTCTTC
- | TRBD2 | TRBJ2-7 | TRBV28 | CASSSPLLAGGYYEQYF | TGTGCCAGCAGCTCGCCTCTACTAGCGGGCGGTTACTACGAGCAGTACTTC
once | - | TRBJ2-1 | TRBV5-4 | CASSLLLADEQFF | TGTGCCAGCAGCTTGTTGCTCGCGGATGAGCAGTTCTTC
- | - | TRBJ2-7 | TRBV7-6 | CASSPIDGTSYEQYF | TGTGCCAGCAGCCCGATCGACGGAACCTCCTACGAGCAGTACTTC
- | - | TRBJ1-1 | TRBV10-1 | CASRPWGRMNTEAFF | TGCGCCAGCCGCCCGTGGGGGAGGATGAACACTGAAGCTTTCTTT
- | TRBD1 | TRBJ2-1 | TRBV2 | CASSEWDRGGEQFF | TGTGCCAGCAGTGAGTGGGACAGGGGGGGTGAGCAGTTCTTC
- | TRBD2 | TRBJ2-7 | TRBV19 | CASSISSGRPYEQYF | TGTGCCAGTAGTATATCAAGCGGGAGGCCCTACGAGCAGTACTTC
- | - | TRBJ2-1 | TRBV5-1 | CASRSGYNEQFF | TGCGCCAGCAGGAGCGGATACAATGAGCAGTTCTTC
- | - | TRBJ2-7 | TRBV5-8 | CASSRPGESYEQYF | TGTGCCAGCAGCCGACCAGGGGAATCTTACGAGCAGTACTTC
- | - | TRBJ2-7 | TRBV7-9 | CASSPRDGAYEQYF | TGTGCCAGCAGCCCCAGGGATGGGGCCTACGAGCAGTACTTC
- | - | TRBJ1-2 | TRBV27 | CASKPGNNYGYTF | TGTGCCAGCAAACCGGGAAATAACTATGGCTACACCTTC
- | TRBD1 | TRBJ2-1 | TRBV2 | CASSSGTGYNEQFF | TGTGCCAGCAGTTCCGGGACAGGATACAATGAGCAGTTCTTC
few | - | TRBJ1-1 | TRBV21-1 | CASSPRGNTEAFF | TGTGCCAGCAGCCCCAGGGGGAACACTGAAGCTTTCTTT
- | - | TRBJ2-1 | TRBV19 | CASSIGWGYNEQFF | TGTGCCAGTAGTATAGGCTGGGGATACAATGAGCAGTTCTTC
- | - | TRBJ2-7 | TRBV28 | CASTVHETSYEQYF | TGTGCCAGCACCGTACACGAAACCTCCTACGAGCAGTACTTC
- | - | TRBJ2-7 | TRBV30 | CAWSAGVTTYEQYF | TGTGCCTGGAGTGCAGGGGTCACTACCTACGAGCAGTACTTC
few | - | TRBJ2-2 | TRBV29-1 | CSVDLAGTGELFF | TGCAGCGTTGACCTAGCAGGCACCGGGGAGCTGTTTTTT
once | TRBD2 | TRBJ2-7 | TRBV9 | CASSVGLAGIYEQYF | TGTGCCAGCAGCGTAGGTCTAGCGGGTATATACGAGCAGTACTTC
- | - | TRBJ2-2 | TRBV6-6 | CALSRTNTGELFF | TGTGCTCTTTCCCGGACGAACACCGGGGAGCTGTTTTTT
- | TRBD2 | TRBJ2-7 | TRBV4-3 | CASSQDRSGSFYEQYF | TGCGCCAGCAGCCAAGATAGAAGCGGGAGTTTTTACGAGCAGTACTTC
once | - | TRBJ2-7 | TRBV4-1 | CASSPRQESYEQYF | TGCGCCAGCAGCCCCAGGCAGGAAAGCTACGAGCAGTACTTC
- | TRBD1 | TRBJ2-5 | TRBV18 | CASSQTGDETQYF | TGTGCCAGCTCACAGACAGGGGACGAGACCCAGTACTTC
- | - | TRBJ2-1 | TRBV20-1 | CSAEGGNEQFF | TGCAGTGCAGAGGGCGGGAATGAGCAGTTCTTC
- | TRBD2 | TRBJ2-3 | TRBV4-1 | CASSQARTSGRAGDTQYF | TGCGCCAGCAGCCAAGCCCGGACTAGCGGGAGGGCCGGAGATACGCAGTATTTT
- | TRBD2 | TRBJ2-7 | TRBV7-2 | CASQPGLVYEQYF | TGTGCCAGCCAGCCGGGACTAGTATACGAGCAGTACTTC
- | - | TRBJ2-2 | TRBV4-1 | CASSPGGFPGELFF | TGCGCCAGCAGCCCGGGCGGTTTTCCCGGGGAGCTGTTTTTT
- | TRBD2 | TRBJ2-3 | TRBV9 | CASSLRGESTDTQYF | TGTGCCAGCAGCTTGCGGGGGGAGAGCACAGATACGCAGTATTTT
- | - | TRBJ2-5 | TRBV6-6 | CASSYVAQFRGGTQYF | TGTGCCAGCAGTTACGTCGCTCAATTTAGGGGGGGGACCCAGTACTTC
- | - | TRBJ2-7 | TRBV28 | CASSLYGLSYEQYF | TGTGCCAGCAGTTTATACGGACTCTCCTACGAGCAGTACTTC
- | TRBD2 | TRBJ2-1 | TRBV19 | CASSIWGARLAVSSYNEQFF | TGTGCCAGTAGTATATGGGGGGCCCGACTAGCGGTTAGCTCCTACAATGAGCAGTTCTTC
- | - | TRBJ2-7 | TRBV28 | CASSLEGDNEQYF | TGTGCCAGCAGTTTAGAGGGGGACAACGAGCAGTACTTC